This is a list of T cell receptor beta chains from one sample in a study of CD8+CD57+ T cells in acquired aplastic anemia. TCRdb analysed the reads with MiXCR anew, one entry per CDR3 protein. The profile covers 310,000 or so distinct CDR3 sequences, with under 60% appearing a single time and roughly 1.2% taken by the ten largest. The material sequenced was sorted CD4+, CD8+, or CD8+CD57+ T cells (not recorded which) from PBMCs. The receptors stem from a human donor with aplastic anemia. Each CDR3 is given with its conserved first and last residue. Fields, in order: V gene, CDR3 protein.

TRBV29-1 | CSVASGTGLYEQYF
TRBV2 | CASSAGGGANVLTF
TRBV15 | CATSSDKQGMPNSPLHF
TRBV7-8 | CASRSTGSKSPNSPLHF
TRBV7-8 | CASSLTSGGRGYGYTF
TRBV7-9 | CASSLAAGNSYEQYF
TRBV3-1 | CASSQEGGGYEQYF
TRBV29-1 | CSALGRHTEAFF
TRBV9 | CASSLTGDKTDTQYF
TRBV9 | CASSVSPNYEQYF
TRBV20-1 | CSAAGDNLNQPQHF
TRBV5-1 | CASSLPTGGTDTQYF
TRBV2 | CASSVSHSTDTQYF
TRBV29-1 | CSVDEGAGGYTF
TRBV5-1 | CASSMGLAGDEQFF
TRBV7-9 | CASSSDLEDTQYF
TRBV9 | CASSTIGTGGYNEQFF
TRBV15 | CATSRDGGRLYEQYF
TRBV7-9 | CASSLWTDGEKLFF
TRBV6-1 | CASSPTSGGPYEQYF
TRBV10-3 | CAREGHRLGPQHF
TRBV6-5 | CASTPTRTGGGHEQYF
TRBV29-1 | CSVVSNEKLFF
TRBV2 | CASESYEQYF
TRBV12-3/TRBV12-4 | CASSLFTGAPKLFF
TRBV2 | CASSTGYTEAFF
TRBV10-3 | CAISDAKQGTNTEAFF
TRBV15 | CATSRDLAYEQYF
TRBV5-1 | CASSSIAGFGEQYF